This T cell receptor (beta chain) was sequenced for a study of regulatory T cells in long-lasting Graves disease. General study findings and limits: Persistent Graves' patients showed reduced TCR diversity versus newly diagnosed patients.

This clonotype has a count of ten or more. The antigen is undetermined. Time point specified: persistent/refractory GD, antithyroid drugs over 5 years with positive TRAb. Scientists built the TCR library using RNA that was extracted from PBMCs. This CDR3 has 16 residues. V lost 11 bases to trimming and J lost 0 bases, with 20 bases between them. Germline V gene lookup returns CDR1 MNHEY and CDR2 SMNVEV (reference sequence). Sequencing libraries for TCR beta were prepared with iRepertoire HTBI primers and Arm-PCR of CDR3 regions. Authors' data handling: Segment identification across samples yielded 55 to 65 TRBV and 14 to 15 TRBJ segments. TCRdb analysed the multiplex PCR reads with MiXCR anew, one entry per CDR3 protein. The authors' filters were not applied to this entry. The profile shows roughly 400,000 distinct CDR3 sequences, about a fifth of them singletons.

J is TRBJ2-1 and V is TRBV27; D remains ambiguous. This receptor was taken from a female donor with Graves disease. Sequenced here: peripheral blood mononuclear cells (PBMCs), sampled when the disease was refractory, from a patient treated with antithyroid drugs. The chain's CDR3 is CACKSGSLSSYNEQFF. DNA for the CDR3: TGTGCCTGTAAGAGTGGGTCGTTGAGCTCCTACAATGAGCAGTTCTTC.